This is a list of T cell receptor beta chains from one sample in a study of brain T cells in children with intractable seizures. Assay: immunoSEQ multiplex PCR; the TCRdb copy retains only in-frame clones and omits some. The sample lists 95,000 to 120,000 clones; approximately 94% were seen once. This material consisted of peripheral blood, taken at surgery. These receptors were collected from a boy under two years old with hemimegalencephaly and intractable seizures. Each CDR3 is given with its conserved first and last residue. D genes are given only for firm matches. Expanded clones are given a class, and other clones once, few, many or no size at all.

J gene	clone size	V gene	D gene	CDR3 DNA	CDR3 protein
TRBJ1-1	once	TRBV6-6	NA	TGTGCCAGCAGTTACGAGAACACTGAAGCTTTCTTT	CASSYENTEAFF
TRBJ2-3	NA	TRBV21-1	NA	TGTGCCAGACCGGACAGGGGGGAAGATACGCAGTATTTT	CARPDRGEDTQYF
TRBJ1-1	NA	TRBV27	NA	TGTGCCAGCAGTGACCCCTCCTCTGAAGCTTTCTTT	CASSDPSSEAFF
TRBJ1-2	NA	TRBV27	TRBD1	TGTGCCAGCAGTTGGACAGGGGGCTATGGCTACACCTTC	CASSWTGGYGYTF
TRBJ2-1	NA	TRBV28	NA	TGTGCCAGCAGTTTAGATGGGCTTTACGGGAGTGAGCAGTTCTTC	CASSLDGLYGSEQFF
TRBJ2-2	NA	TRBV6-2/TRBV6-3	NA	TGTGCCAGCAGTTACGGTCCGGGGCGAGGCACCGGGGAGCTGTTTTTT	CASSYGPGRGTGELFF
TRBJ2-1	NA	TRBV18	TRBD2	TGTGCCAGCTCGCCCACTAGCGTGAGCCGAAGGGATGAGCAGTTCTTC	CASSPTSVSRRDEQFF
TRBJ1-1	NA	TRBV29-1	TRBD1	TGCAGCGTTGAAGGGGGACAGGGGAGGTTCTATACTGAAGCTTTCTTT	CSVEGGQGRFYTEAFF
TRBJ2-7	NA	TRBV4-1	NA	TGCGCCAGCAGCCAAGCACAGGGAGCGACGCAGTACTTC	CASSQAQGATQYF
TRBJ2-3	NA	TRBV6-5	TRBD2	TGTGCCAGCAGTTACTCGGCGGGAGTAGCAGATACGCAGTATTTT	CASSYSAGVADTQYF
TRBJ2-3	NA	TRBV18	NA	TGTGCCAGCTCACCCCCGGCGGTCACAGATACGCAGTATTTT	CASSPPAVTDTQYF
TRBJ2-7	NA	TRBV2	NA	TGTGCCAGCAGTGAAACAGCGGGCATCTACGAGCAGTACTTC	CASSETAGIYEQYF
TRBJ1-6	NA	TRBV28	TRBD1	TGTGCCAGCAGGGGGACAGCCCTTAATTCGCCCCTCCACTTT	CASRGTALNSPLHF
TRBJ2-4	NA	TRBV7-2	TRBD1	TGTGCCAGCAGCTCCGGCCGGACAGGGCCGTTTGGGGTTCAGTACTTC	CASSSGRTGPFGVQYF
TRBJ2-5	NA	TRBV11-1	NA	TGTGCCAGCAGCTTAGGGCCACAAGAGACCCAGTACTTC	CASSLGPQETQYF
TRBJ2-7	NA	TRBV4-1	TRBD2	TGCGCCAGCAGCCAACCGACTAGCGGGAGGTCCTACGAGCAGTACTTC	CASSQPTSGRSYEQYF
TRBJ2-7	NA	TRBV24-1	TRBD1	TGTGCCACCAGTGACTCCGGGACAGGGAACGAGCAGTACTTC	CATSDSGTGNEQYF
TRBJ1-3	once	TRBV9	TRBD1	TGTGCCAGCAGCGCTACAGGGGCGCCCGGAAACACCATATATTTT	CASSATGAPGNTIYF
TRBJ2-7	NA	TRBV3-1/TRBV3-2	TRBD2	TGTGCCAGCAGCCAAGGACTAGCGGGATGGGAGCAGTACTTC	CASSQGLAGWEQYF
TRBJ1-6	NA	TRBV7-3	NA	TGTGCCAGCAGCCTCGCGGGGGGCAATTCACCCCTCCACTTT	CASSLAGGNSPLHF
TRBJ1-4	NA	TRBV28	NA	TGTGCCAGCAGTTTGCCGGGCCTTTCAACTAATGAAAAACTGTTTTTT	CASSLPGLSTNEKLFF
TRBJ2-2	NA	TRBV14	TRBD1	TGTGCCAGCAGCCACAGGGGGCAGAACGGGGAGCTGTTTTTT	CASSHRGQNGELFF
TRBJ2-5	NA	TRBV27	NA	TGTGCCAGCAGTTTATCTTTCGGGTTGGGTGGCCCTAAAGCAGAGACCCAGTACTTC	CASSLSFGLGGPKAETQYF
TRBJ2-1	NA	TRBV30	TRBD2	TGTGCCTGGAGTGACGGGACTAGGTCCGACAATGAGCAGTTCTTC	CAWSDGTRSDNEQFF
TRBJ2-2	NA	TRBV7-9	NA	TGTGCCAGCAGCGGCTCGACAGGTCGGGGCACCGGGGAGCTGTTTTTT	CASSGSTGRGTGELFF
TRBJ2-7	NA	TRBV3-1/TRBV3-2	TRBD2	TGTGCCAGCAGCCAAGCTAGCGGGGGCTACGAGCAGTACTTC	CASSQASGGYEQYF
TRBJ2-7	NA	TRBV15	TRBD1	TGTGCCACCAGCAGAGATTATCACAGGGGATCAGAGGGGCAGTACTTC	CATSRDYHRGSEGQYF
TRBJ1-3	NA	TRBV12-3/TRBV12-4	NA	TGTGCCAGCAGCCGGGCCTCTGGAAACACCATATATTTT	CASSRASGNTIYF
TRBJ1-4	NA	TRBV12-3/TRBV12-4	NA	TGTGCCAGCAGAATGGACCCCGGGGAAAAACTGTTTTTT	CASRMDPGEKLFF
TRBJ2-2	few	TRBV6-1	TRBD1	TGTGCCAGCAGTGAAGCCCTGACAGGGGTTGGGGCCGGGGAGCTGTTTTTT	CASSEALTGVGAGELFF
TRBJ2-7	NA	TRBV7-2	NA	TGTGCCAGCAGCCACAGCATTGTGGGAGGCCCGCCCTACGAGCAGTACTTC	CASSHSIVGGPPYEQYF
TRBJ1-1	few	TRBV19	NA	TGTGCCAGTACCATCAAGGGGAACACTGAAGCTTTCTTT	CASTIKGNTEAFF
TRBJ1-1	NA	TRBV5-5	NA	TGTGCCAGCAGCTTGGGGAGGGAGTTCACTGAAGCTTTCTTT	CASSLGREFTEAFF
TRBJ1-1	NA	TRBV4-3	TRBD1	TGCGCCAGCAGCCAGAAAGGACAGGGGAGAACTGAAGCTTTCTTT	CASSQKGQGRTEAFF
TRBJ2-1	NA	TRBV2	NA	TGTGCCAGCAGTGAAGCCGAGTCGGACCCTCAGTTCTTC	CASSEAESDPQFF
TRBJ2-7	NA	TRBV13	NA	TGTGCCAGCAGCTCCCGGGACCTGGCCTACGAGCAGTACTTC	CASSSRDLAYEQYF
TRBJ2-7	NA	TRBV5-4	TRBD1	TGTGCCAGCAGCCGATGGACAGGGGGGGACGAGCAGTACTTC	CASSRWTGGDEQYF
TRBJ2-3	NA	TRBV5-1	NA	TGCGCCAGCAGCATGGGGGGGCACGATAAGGATTTT	CASSMGGHDKDF
TRBJ2-7	NA	TRBV11-2	TRBD2	TGTGCCAGCAGCTCCACCACCGGGACTAGCGGGATTGGGGCCTACGAGCAGTACTTC	CASSSTTGTSGIGAYEQYF
TRBJ2-5	NA	TRBV9	NA	TGTGCCAGCAGCTACAGCGGGTCGTACCAAGAGACCCAGTACTTC	CASSYSGSYQETQYF
TRBJ1-1	NA	TRBV4-1	TRBD1	TGCGCCAGCAGCCAAGATGGACAGGGCACTGAAGCTTTCTTT	CASSQDGQGTEAFF
TRBJ2-5	once	TRBV27	TRBD2	TGTGCCAGCAGTACCCATGGTCCACTAGCGGGGGAAGAGACCCAGTACTTC	CASSTHGPLAGEETQYF